This TCR beta chain comes out of a study of cytomegalovirus exposure and HLA in healthy donors. This PCR relied on a set of 60 Vbeta primers and 13 Jbeta primers. Profiled with immunoSEQ multiplex PCR; TCRdb holds only in-frame clones, not every one. Seen here are more than 100,000 clones, around three quarters observed once, and the top ten hold roughly 3.9%. Overall study findings and caveats: A later analysis linked a missense variant in DCLRE1C to the trimming of TCR beta V and J genes.

As for this clone: The antigen remains undetermined.

Regarding donors, all were healthy bone marrow donors. The ends were cut back, 0 bases at V and 5 bases at J, with 20 bases in the middle. The CDR3 has 17 residues. Germline assignment: CDR1 SGHRS and CDR2 YFSETQ. This chain connects TRBV5-1 to TRBJ1-2; D remains unclear. The sequence was collected from a man aged 50 to 60 in good health and CMV-seropositive. Sequencing was done on a sample of PBMCs. CDR3 DNA sequence: TGCGCCAGCAGCTTGGAATCGTCGCACCTTACGGGATATGGCTACACCTTC. Amino acid sequence: CASSLESSHLTGYGYTF.